The 18 T cell receptor beta chains reported below all come from one sample, sequenced in a study of post-analysis software for immune sequencing data. These TCRs are of unknown antigen specificity. Unique molecular identifiers were built into the TCR beta cDNA libraries. TCRdb reprocessed the PCR reads with MiXCR, giving one entry per CDR3 protein. The table shows about 620,000 distinct CDR3 sequences, with 44% occurring only once. Overall study results and limits: Patients used about 5 TRBV segments, including TRBV5-6, TRBV5-1 and TRBV20-1, more often than controls.

Material for sequencing was blood. The receptors shown here come from a girl between 10 and 17 years old with multiple sclerosis.

The chain couples TRBV20-1 to TRBJ1-1, with D tentatively TRBD1 (5 bases). Trimming stripped 0 bases from V and 10 bases from J, with 12 bases between. This CDR3 has 12 residues. Germline V CDR1 and CDR2: DFQATT, SNEGSKA (reference sequence). The CDR3 here is CSARERREGAFF. CDR3 coding DNA: TGCAGTGCTAGAGAGCGCAGGGAAGGAGCTTTCTTT.

This chain uses TRBV10-3 with TRBJ1-6; 7 positions match TRBD1. V was clipped by 7 bases and J by 6 bases; unmatched bases: 6. The CDR3 is made up of 14 amino acids. Germline V gene sequence: CDR1 ENHRY, CDR2 SYGVKD. The CDR3: CAITPDRINSPLHF. The DNA of the CDR3 is TGTGCCATCACTCCGGACAGGATTAATTCACCCCTCCACTTT.

This clonotype has more than one count but fewer than ten. This chain connects TRBV10-3 to TRBJ2-7, with D possibly being TRBD1 (5 bases). The germline V and J ends were trimmed by 5 bases and 5 bases, with 10 bases remaining between them. The germline V gene has CDR1 ENHRY and CDR2 SYGVKD. CDR3 size: 12 residues. Written as DNA, the CDR3 is TGTGCCATCAGTAAGGGGTTCCACGAGCAGTACTTC. Translating gives CAISKGFHEQYF.

This clonotype turned up a few times. The chain recombines TRBV6-5 with TRBJ2-3; 12 bases align to TRBD2. The ends lost 4 bases at V and 3 bases at J; junction bases unmatched: 5. This CDR3 is built from 16 residues. CDR1 MNHEY and CDR2 SVGAGI come from the germline V gene. The CDR3 DNA follows: TGTGCCAGCAGTTCCAGGACTAGCGGGGCGACAGATACGCAGTATTTT. As protein: CASSSRTSGATDTQYF.

This clonotype turned up a few times. The V and J genes are TRBV6-2 or TRBV6-3 and TRBJ1-3, with D possibly matching TRBD1 (5 bases). The V end was cut by 2 bases, the J end by 0 bases, with 11 bases between. The CDR3 runs 16 residues. Germline V gene lookup returns CDR1 MNHEY and CDR2 SVGEGT. The CDR3 reads CASSYGGRSSGNTIYF. The DNA for the CDR3 is TGTGCCAGCAGTTACGGGGGACGGAGCTCTGGAAACACCATATATTTT.

The CDR3 coding sequence is TGCAGCGTTGCCGGGACAGGGGGCCGCCACGGGGAGCTGTTTTTT. Amino acid sequence: CSVAGTGGRHGELFF. V gene TRBV29-1 combines with J gene TRBJ2-2; 12 bases agree with TRBD1. The trim removed 4 bases at V and 7 bases at J, leaving 7 bases unmatched. The CDR3 runs to 15 residues. CDR1 SQVTM and CDR2 ANQGSEA come from the germline V gene.

The V call is TRBV5-6, the J call TRBJ1-2; possible D gene TRBD1, 6 bases. CDR1 SGHDT and CDR2 YYEEEE come from the germline V gene. The CDR3 loop spans 13 amino acids. Trimming removed 0 bases at V and 12 bases at J, with 15 bases between. Here the CDR3 reads CASSLVNREVDTF. CDR3 in DNA: TGTGCCAGCAGCTTGGTAAACAGGGAGGTGGACACCTTC. The full variable domain, rest sourced from reference TRBV5-6 and TRBJ1-2, is DAGVTQSPTHLIKTRGQQVTLRCSPKSGHDTVSWYQQALGQGPQFIFQYYEEEERQRGNFPDRFSGHQFPNYSSELNVNALLLGDSALYLCASSLVNREVDTFGSGTRLTVV.

The V gene is TRBV6-5, the J gene TRBJ2-3, with 10 bases lining up with TRBD1. The CDR3 spans 15 residues. Germline CDR1 MNHEY, CDR2 SVGAGI. J gave up 4 bases and V 6 bases, and 7 bases lay outside the gene matches. CDR3 in DNA: TGTGCCAGCAGCTCAGGGGACAGGGGCCCAGATACGCAGTATTTT. It is translated as CASSSGDRGPDTQYF.

This clonotype has just a few counts. The chain carries TRBV10-3 and TRBJ2-1; possibly TRBD2 for D (6 bases). The CDR3 is made up of 18 amino acids. Trimming pared 6 bases from V and 0 bases from J, leaving 21 bases between. Germline assignment: CDR1 ENHRY and CDR2 SYGVKD. In DNA, the CDR3 is TGTGCCATCAGCGATACTACTAGCAGGTGGAGCTCCTACAATGAGCAGTTCTTC. This translates into CAISDTTSRWSSYNEQFF.

The CDR3 DNA reads as TGCAGTGCTTCCCAGTTCGGATTCTCTGAAGCTTTCTTT. Translation gives CSASQFGFSEAFF. The rearrangement joins TRBV20-1 to TRBJ1-1, with unresolved D. The CDR3 has 13 residues. V lost 5 bases and J lost 6, with 16 bases in between. Germline CDR1 reads DFQATT; CDR2 reads SNEGSKA (reference sequence).

The chain links TRBV12-3 or TRBV12-4 to TRBJ1-5, with a weak D call TRBD1 (5 bases). The CDR3 covers 15 residues. V was pared by 6 bases and J by 2 bases, with 14 bases between. The CDR3 loop reads CASRAQGLGNQPQHF. CDR3 nucleotide sequence: TGTGCCAGCAGAGCCCAGGGTTTGGGCAATCAGCCCCAGCATTTT.

V is TRBV5-1 and J is TRBJ2-7, with D tentatively TRBD1 or TRBD2 (5 bases each). V lost 4 bases and J 0 bases, leaving 14 bases between the germline ends. Germline V gives CDR1 SGHRS, CDR2 YFSETQ. The CDR3 extends over 15 amino acids. Here the CDR3 reads CASSPGPTDSYEQYF. The CDR3 coding sequence is TGCGCCAGCAGCCCGGGACCTACTGACTCCTACGAGCAGTACTTC. Complete variable domain (other parts from reference TRBV5-1 and TRBJ2-7): KAGVTQTPRYLIKTRGQQVTLSCSPISGHRSVSWYQQTPGQGLQFLFEYFSETQRNKGNFPGRFSGRQFSNSRSEMNVSTLELGDSALYLCASSPGPTDSYEQYFGPGTRLTVT.

As concerns this clonotype: The junction differs from germline at one of its ends, possibly a read error. This chain connects TRBV7-2 to TRBJ2-7; D unclear. Germline CDR1 reads SGHTA; CDR2 reads FQGNSA. The CDR3 totals 13 residues. CDR3 in amino acids: CAGSFGVNYEQYF. The CDR3 coding sequence is TGTGCCGGCAGCTTTGGGGTAAACTACGAGCAGTACTTC.

This clonotype was found a few times. J is TRBJ2-5 and V is TRBV4-1; D unclear. Germline V lookup: CDR1 MGHRA, CDR2 YSYEKL. Trimming took 1 base from V and 1 from J, leaving 7 bases between them. The CDR3 consists of 14 residues. The CDR3 DNA is TGCGCCAGCAGCCAAGGCTCGGGCCAAGAGACCCAGTACTTC. Translating gives CASSQGSGQETQYF.

The CDR3 loop reads CSASGLAGKSYNEQFF. The CDR3 nucleotides read TGCAGTGCTAGTGGGCTAGCGGGGAAGTCTTACAATGAGCAGTTCTTC. V is TRBV20-1 and J is TRBJ2-1, with 9 bases that match TRBD2. The germline V gene encodes CDR1 DFQATT and CDR2 SNEGSKA (reference sequence). J gave up 4 bases and V 3 bases, and 10 bases lay outside the gene matches. This CDR3 is built from 16 residues.

The chain combines TRBV5-1 with TRBJ1-2; no definite D call. Germline CDR1 and CDR2: SGHRS and YFSETQ. The CDR3 runs 12 residues. Trimming cost V 3 bases and J 8 bases, with 11 bases left between them. CDR3 region: CASSWRTGGYTF. The CDR3 DNA follows: TGCGCCAGCAGCTGGAGGACCGGGGGCTACACCTTC.

V usage is TRBV12-3 or TRBV12-4 and J usage is TRBJ2-1, with a possible D match to TRBD2 (6 bases). The V gene lost 7 bases and the J gene lost 8 bases, with 15 bases spanning the gap. The CDR3 spans 13 residues. CDR3 nucleotides: TGTGCCAGCACGCAGGAGGGAAGAGATGAGCAGTTCTTC. Translated: CASTQEGRDEQFF.

Comment on this clonotype: A much larger clone lies one base from this, so it may be a read error. The chain couples TRBV9 to TRBJ2-3; 8 nucleotides align to TRBD2. From germline, CDR1 is SGDLS and CDR2 YYNGEE. The CDR3 is 16 residues long. Here the CDR3 reads CASSETFSGVGDTLYF. The CDR3 nucleotides read TGTGCCAGCAGCGAGACGTTTAGCGGGGTGGGAGATACGCTGTATTTT.